This T cell receptor beta chain was sequenced in a study of shared clonotypes between healthy human individuals. Trimming stripped 1 base from V and 2 bases from J, with 12 bases between. This CDR3 is 15 amino acids long. CDR1 MGHDK and CDR2 SYGVNS come from the germline V gene. The protocol was immunoSEQ multiplex PCR, while the TCRdb copy is restricted to in-frame clones and leaves out a portion. The top ten hold roughly 1.5% of the sample, which has over a million clones, roughly 75% seen once. The TCR originated in a man younger than 35 in good health. Sequenced material: memory CD4+ T cells sorted from blood. The sample's subset: CD45RA-negative fraction. The chain combines TRBV25-1 with TRBJ2-7; perhaps D is TRBD1 or TRBD2 (5 bases each). The CDR3 DNA follows: TGTGCCAGCAGTGAATGGGGCGCCGGGACCTACGAGCAGTACTTC. Amino acids: CASSEWGAGTYEQYF.